These T cell receptor beta chains were read from a single sample in a study of post-analysis software for immune sequencing data. TCRdb reprocessed the PCR reads with MiXCR, giving one entry per CDR3 protein. The sample carries approximately 730,000 distinct CDR3 sequences, 46% recorded once. The material sequenced was blood. These receptors were obtained from a girl between 5 and 17 years old with multiple sclerosis. Each CDR3 is given with its conserved first and last residue. A D gene is named only where the DNA matches it firmly. Clone size is not always given. Where it is, it says once, few, many or a class for expanded clones.

TRBD2 | few | TRBJ2-1 | 14 | TRBV7-6 | CASSSLAGRNEQFF | TGTGCCAGCAGCTCACTAGCGGGAAGAAATGAGCAGTTCTTC
TRBD2 | few | TRBJ2-3 | 18 | TRBV7-3 | CASSRGLEQQRTTDTQYF | TGTGCCAGCAGCCGCGGACTAGAACAGCAACGAACCACAGATACGCAGTATTTT
NA | NA | TRBJ1-4 | 14 | TRBV20-1 | CSARAGGMDEKLFF | TGCAGTGCTAGGGCGGGGGGGATGGATGAAAAACTGTTTTTT
NA | NA | TRBJ2-1 | 15 | TRBV18 | CASSSIRTQNNEQFF | TGTGCCAGCTCCTCAATCCGCACCCAAAACAATGAGCAGTTCTTC
TRBD1 | NA | TRBJ1-1 | 14 | TRBV12-5 | CASGFRGQETEAFF | TGTGCTAGTGGTTTCAGGGGGCAAGAAACTGAAGCTTTCTTT
TRBD1 | once | TRBJ1-5 | 14 | TRBV24-1 | CATKGQGSNQPQHF | TGTGCCACCAAAGGACAGGGTAGCAATCAGCCCCAGCATTTT
NA | NA | TRBJ2-3 | 14 | TRBV13 | CASSWVDRTDTQYF | TGTGCCAGCAGCTGGGTCGACCGCACAGATACGCAGTATTTT
NA | NA | TRBJ2-4 | 15 | TRBV6-5 | CATNSHAGGLDKQYF | TGTGCCACCAATTCCCACGCCGGGGGGCTGGACAAGCAGTACTTC
TRBD2 | few | TRBJ2-7 | 15 | TRBV12-3/TRBV12-4 | CASSFMAGANDEQYF | TGTGCCAGCAGTTTTATGGCGGGAGCTAATGACGAGCAGTACTTC
NA | NA | TRBJ2-3 | 14 | TRBV11-1 | CASARRRGSDTQYF | TGTGCCAGCGCTCGGCGCCGGGGCTCAGATACGCAGTATTTT
TRBD2 | NA | TRBJ2-4 | 13 | TRBV20-1 | CSARLVAGSVQYF | TGCAGTGCTAGGTTGGTAGCGGGAAGTGTTCAGTACTTC
NA | few | TRBJ2-3 | 15 | TRBV6-6 | CASRGVGWGTDTQYF | TGTGCCAGCAGGGGTGTTGGATGGGGCACAGATACGCAGTATTTT
NA | NA | TRBJ2-7 | 13 | TRBV5-1 | CASSPPDDPEQYF | TGCGCCAGCAGCCCGCCGGATGATCCCGAGCAGTACTTC
TRBD2 | NA | TRBJ2-5 | 14 | TRBV7-2 | CASSPLAGVAEQYF | TGTGCCAGCAGCCCATTAGCGGGAGTAGCTGAGCAGTACTTC
TRBD2 | NA | TRBJ2-5 | 16 | TRBV12-3/TRBV12-4 | CASRTSGSLSYNEQYF | TGTGCCAGCAGGACTAGCGGGAGCCTGTCCTACAATGAGCAGTACTTC
TRBD1 | NA | TRBJ1-2 | 14 | TRBV12-3/TRBV12-4 | CASSPDPQGVGYTF | TGTGCCAGCAGTCCGGACCCCCAGGGGGTTGGCTACACCTTC
TRBD2 | few | TRBJ2-7 | 18 | TRBV4-2 | CASSQGQGTSGSMHEQYF | TGTGCCAGCAGCCAAGGACAAGGGACTAGCGGGAGTATGCACGAGCAGTACTTC
NA | few | TRBJ2-4 | 13 | TRBV29-1 | CSALVKDENIQYF | TGCAGCGCCCTGGTGAAGGACGAAAACATTCAGTACTTC
TRBD2 | NA | TRBJ2-1 | 15 | TRBV9 | CASSGGGLWYNEQFF | TGTGCCAGCAGCGGGGGAGGGCTCTGGTACAATGAGCAGTTCTTC
NA | NA | TRBJ2-1 | 12 | TRBV29-1 | CSGGPGNNEQFF | TGCAGCGGCGGCCCAGGGAACAATGAGCAGTTCTTC
NA | NA | TRBJ2-1 | 15 | TRBV7-2 | CASSFQPAAYNEQFF | TGTGCCAGCAGCTTTCAGCCGGCTGCCTACAATGAGCAGTTCTTC
NA | NA | TRBJ2-7 | 13 | TRBV6-5 | CASSYGDTYEQYF | TGTGCCAGCAGTTACGGGGACACCTACGAGCAGTACTTC
TRBD1 | NA | TRBJ1-4 | 15 | TRBV9 | CASSVGQGHNEKLFF | TGTGCCAGCAGCGTAGGACAGGGACATAATGAAAAACTGTTTTTT
NA | NA | TRBJ2-7 | 17 | TRBV5-1 | CASRGGGGPSKISEQYF | TGCGCCAGCAGAGGAGGGGGAGGGCCGTCGAAAATCTCCGAGCAGTACTTC
NA | few | TRBJ1-2 | 10 | TRBV20-1 | CSATWGGYTF | TGCAGTGCTACGTGGGGTGGCTACACCTTC
NA | NA | TRBJ2-3 | 14 | TRBV2 | CASSEAITTDTQYF | TGTGCCAGCAGTGAAGCTATAACAACAGATACGCAGTATTTT
NA | once | TRBJ2-4 | 15 | TRBV6-1 | CASSSWDLAKNIQYF | TGTGCCAGCTCCTCGTGGGACTTAGCCAAAAACATTCAGTACTTC
NA | NA | TRBJ2-3 | 18 | TRBV6-5 | CATSSWLFPQGLTDTQYF | TGTGCCACCAGTTCATGGCTGTTTCCACAGGGTTTGACAGATACGCAGTATTTT
TRBD1 | NA | TRBJ2-2 | 15 | TRBV6-1 | CASRSGTGHTGELFF | TGTGCCAGCAGGTCCGGGACAGGGCACACCGGGGAGCTGTTTTTT
NA | many | TRBJ2-5 | 12 | TRBV28 | CASSPGLETQYF | TGTGCCAGCAGTCCGGGGTTGGAGACCCAGTACTTC
TRBD1 | few | TRBJ2-7 | 13 | TRBV29-1 | CSVQTGQSYEQYF | TGCAGCGTTCAAACGGGACAGTCCTACGAGCAGTACTTC
TRBD2 | few | TRBJ2-3 | 14 | TRBV20-1 | CSARTGTSGDTQYF | TGCAGTGCTAGAACCGGGACTAGCGGGGATACGCAGTATTTT
NA | NA | TRBJ2-5 | 16 | TRBV7-2 | CASMPSVAETQETQYF | TGTGCCAGCATGCCATCGGTAGCGGAGACCCAAGAGACCCAGTACTTC
NA | NA | TRBJ1-1 | 14 | TRBV6-6 | CASTPGTQNTEAFF | TGTGCCAGCACTCCCGGGACACAGAACACTGAAGCTTTCTTT
NA | few | TRBJ2-2 | 14 | TRBV15 | CATSRDRGRGELFF | TGTGCCACCAGCAGAGACCGCGGGCGCGGGGAGCTGTTTTTT
NA | NA | TRBJ2-5 | 12 | TRBV20-1 | CSAKLAWETQYF | TGCAGTGCTAAACTAGCATGGGAGACCCAGTACTTC
TRBD1 | NA | TRBJ1-2 | 14 | TRBV15 | CATSRQQGWDGYTF | TGTGCCACCAGCAGGCAACAGGGGTGGGATGGCTACACCTTC
NA | few | TRBJ1-2 | 15 | TRBV4-3 | CASSQGMMGGYGYTF | TGCGCCAGCAGCCAAGGGATGATGGGTGGCTATGGCTACACCTTC
NA | NA | TRBJ1-1 | 14 | TRBV12-3/TRBV12-4 | CASSLLGVGTEAFF | TGTGCCAGCAGTTTACTGGGGGTTGGCACTGAAGCTTTCTTT
NA | NA | TRBJ2-6 | 15 | TRBV12-3/TRBV12-4 | CASITLNSGANVLTF | TGTGCCAGCATCACTTTGAACTCTGGGGCCAACGTCCTGACTTTC
NA | NA | TRBJ2-3 | 12 | TRBV7-9 | CVCGLTTDTQYF | TGTGTCTGCGGACTAACCACAGATACGCAGTATTTT
NA | NA | TRBJ2-7 | 12 | TRBV6-1 | CAIRTLKYEQYF | TGTGCCATCAGGACTTTGAAGTACGAGCAGTACTTC
NA | few | TRBJ1-1 | 16 | TRBV5-1 | CASSLRGGWADTEAFF | TGCGCCAGCAGCTTGAGGGGAGGTTGGGCCGACACTGAAGCTTTCTTT